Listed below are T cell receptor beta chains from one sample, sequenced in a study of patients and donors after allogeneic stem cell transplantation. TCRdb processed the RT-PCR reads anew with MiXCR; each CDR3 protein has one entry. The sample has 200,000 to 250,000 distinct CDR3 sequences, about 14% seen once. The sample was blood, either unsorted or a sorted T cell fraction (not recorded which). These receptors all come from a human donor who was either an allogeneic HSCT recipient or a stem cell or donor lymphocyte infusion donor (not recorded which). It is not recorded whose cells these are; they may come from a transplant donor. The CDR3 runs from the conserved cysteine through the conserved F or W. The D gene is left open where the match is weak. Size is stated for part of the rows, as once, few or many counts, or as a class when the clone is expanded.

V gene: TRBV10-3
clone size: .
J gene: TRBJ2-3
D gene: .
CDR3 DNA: TGTGCCATCAGTGAGTCGGGAGCAGATACGCAGTATTTT
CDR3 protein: CAISESGADTQYF

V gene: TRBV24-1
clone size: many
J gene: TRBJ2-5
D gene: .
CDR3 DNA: TGTGCCACCAGTGGTCGAGGGAATCAAGAGACCCAGTACTTC
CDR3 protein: CATSGRGNQETQYF

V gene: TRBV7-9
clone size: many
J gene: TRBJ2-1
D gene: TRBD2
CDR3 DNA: TGTGCCAGCAGCTCGTCAGCGGGACTCAATGAGCAGTTCTTC
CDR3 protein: CASSSSAGLNEQFF

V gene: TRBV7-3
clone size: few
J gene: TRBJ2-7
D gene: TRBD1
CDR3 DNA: TGTGCCAGCAGCTTAGACAGGGTGAGCGAGCAGTACTTC
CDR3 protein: CASSLDRVSEQYF

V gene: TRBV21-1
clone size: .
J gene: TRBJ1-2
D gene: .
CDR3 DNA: TGTGCCAGCATCAATACAGGGCCCTGGAACGGCTACACCTTC
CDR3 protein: CASINTGPWNGYTF

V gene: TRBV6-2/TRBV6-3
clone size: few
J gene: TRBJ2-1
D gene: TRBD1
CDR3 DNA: TGTGCCAGCAGTTCGCCGACAGGGGGCTGGTACAATGAGCAGTTCTTC
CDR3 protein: CASSSPTGGWYNEQFF

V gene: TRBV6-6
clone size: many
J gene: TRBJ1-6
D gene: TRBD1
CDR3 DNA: TGTGCCATCACTACAGGGGTTTCACCCCTCCACTTT
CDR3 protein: CAITTGVSPLHF

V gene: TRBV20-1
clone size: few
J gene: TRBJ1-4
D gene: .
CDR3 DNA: TGCAGTGCTAGAAGGGGGGGCGCTCGGCCTGAAAAACTGTTTTTT
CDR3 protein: CSARRGGARPEKLFF

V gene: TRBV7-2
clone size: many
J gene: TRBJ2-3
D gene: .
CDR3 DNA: TGTGCCAGCAGCTCCAGGAGGGGGCGAGTAGATACGCAGTATTTT
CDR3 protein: CASSSRRGRVDTQYF

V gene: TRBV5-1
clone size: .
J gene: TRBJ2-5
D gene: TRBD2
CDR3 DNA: TGCGCCAGCAGAGGAGCGGGGGTCCAAGAGACCCAGTACTTC
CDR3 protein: CASRGAGVQETQYF

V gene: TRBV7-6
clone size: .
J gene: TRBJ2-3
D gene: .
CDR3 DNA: TGTGCCAGCTCCCGAGACTACGGGACAGATACGCAGTATTTT
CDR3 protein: CASSRDYGTDTQYF

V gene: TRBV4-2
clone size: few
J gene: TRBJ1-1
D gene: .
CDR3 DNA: TGTGCCAGCAGCCCTTTCCACCAGGGGCTATCTGAAGCTTTCTTT
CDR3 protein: CASSPFHQGLSEAFF

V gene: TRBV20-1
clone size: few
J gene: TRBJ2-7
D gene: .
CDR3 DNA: TGCAGTGCATCGGGACAAAGGGCGTACGAGCAGTACTTC
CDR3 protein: CSASGQRAYEQYF